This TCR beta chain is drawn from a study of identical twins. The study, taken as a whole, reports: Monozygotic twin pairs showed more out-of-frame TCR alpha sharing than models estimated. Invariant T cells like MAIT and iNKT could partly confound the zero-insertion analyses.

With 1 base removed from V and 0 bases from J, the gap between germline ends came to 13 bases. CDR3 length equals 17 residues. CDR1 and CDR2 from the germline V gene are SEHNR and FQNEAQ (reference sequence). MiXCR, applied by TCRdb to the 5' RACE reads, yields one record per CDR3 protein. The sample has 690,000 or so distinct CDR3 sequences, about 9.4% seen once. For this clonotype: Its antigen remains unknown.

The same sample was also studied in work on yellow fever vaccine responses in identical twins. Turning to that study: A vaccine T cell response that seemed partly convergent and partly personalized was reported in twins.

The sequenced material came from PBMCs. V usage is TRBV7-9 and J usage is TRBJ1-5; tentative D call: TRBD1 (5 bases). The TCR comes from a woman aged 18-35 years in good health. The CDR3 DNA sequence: TGTGCCAGCAGCTTAGAAACAGGTGTTCATAGCAATCAGCCCCAGCATTTT. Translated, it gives CASSLETGVHSNQPQHF.